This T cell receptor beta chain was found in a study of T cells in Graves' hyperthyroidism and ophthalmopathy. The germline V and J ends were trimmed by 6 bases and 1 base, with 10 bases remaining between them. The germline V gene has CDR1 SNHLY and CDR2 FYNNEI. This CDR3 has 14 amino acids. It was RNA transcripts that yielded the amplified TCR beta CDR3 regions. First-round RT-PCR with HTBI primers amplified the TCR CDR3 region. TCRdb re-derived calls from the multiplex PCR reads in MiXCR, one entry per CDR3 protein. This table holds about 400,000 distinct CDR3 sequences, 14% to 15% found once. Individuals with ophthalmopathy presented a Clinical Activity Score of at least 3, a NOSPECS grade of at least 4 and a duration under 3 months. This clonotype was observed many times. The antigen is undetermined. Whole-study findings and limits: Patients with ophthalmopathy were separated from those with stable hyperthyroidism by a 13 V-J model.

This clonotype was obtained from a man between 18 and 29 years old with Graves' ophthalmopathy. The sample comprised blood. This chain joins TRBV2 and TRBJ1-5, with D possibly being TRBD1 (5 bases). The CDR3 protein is CASRDGGSNQPQHF. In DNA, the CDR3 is TGTGCCAGCAGGGACGGGGGGAGCAATCAGCCCCAGCATTTT.